This T cell receptor (beta chain) was observed in a study of cytomegalovirus exposure and HLA in healthy donors. TCRdb's table, derived via immunoSEQ multiplex PCR, lists solely in-frame clones and lacks some. The data contain 100,000 to 150,000 clones, roughly 89% of them seen just once; the ten biggest clones take up approximately 3.3%. Germline CDR1 is SGHRS and CDR2 is YFSETQ. The V end lost 0 bases, the J end lost 4 bases, and 5 bases lay between the germline ends. This CDR3 is 13 amino acids long. Sequenced: PBMCs. This sequence originates from a man younger than 45 in good health and CMV-seronegative. The chain couples TRBV5-1 to TRBJ1-3; D gene ambiguous. The CDR3 loop reads CASSLGEGNTIYF. Written as DNA, the CDR3 is TGCGCCAGCAGCTTGGGCGAAGGAAACACCATATATTTT.